Described below is a single T cell receptor (beta chain) sequence and its context. The antigen remains unidentified. The CDR3 runs 12 residues. Per germline, CDR1 SGHRS and CDR2 YFSETQ. V lost 4 bases and J 5 bases, leaving 9 bases between the germline ends. PCR involved 60 Vbeta and 13 Jbeta primers. Original analysis: Some 10 million shared chains were among the about 80 million unique TCR beta chains that a later analysis counted. The protocol was immunoSEQ multiplex PCR, while the TCRdb copy is restricted to in-frame clones and leaves out a portion. The DNA gave D and trimming, while V, J and clone size come from that table. Of 100,000 to 150,000 clones detected, around 82% appear once; the ten largest clones hold 1.2%. This entry is derived from a study of cytomegalovirus exposure and HLA in healthy donors. General observations from the study: Sequencing depth across donors, presence/absence analyses assumed, was roughly uniform.

The specimen was PBMCs. The sequence came from a female donor in good health and CMV-seronegative. The chain couples TRBV5-1 to TRBJ2-5; possibly TRBD2 for D (6 bases). The CDR3 loop is CASSPEGETQYF. DNA of the CDR3: TGCGCCAGCAGCCCGGAGGGGGAGACCCAGTACTTC.